This TCR beta chain was obtained from a study of T cells in Graves' hyperthyroidism and ophthalmopathy. Study background: Blood from the periphery was taken at initial diagnosis, before any treatment.

RNA transcripts served as the template for amplifying TCR beta CDR3 regions. RT-PCR in the first round (using the HTBI primer set) targeted the TCR CDR3. TCRdb reanalysed the multiplex PCR reads using MiXCR and keeps one entry per CDR3 protein. The sample lists some 700,000 distinct CDR3 sequences, roughly a sixth seen once, with roughly a sixth in the top ten. Hyperthyroidism, newly diagnosed and lasting under 2 months, affected patients aged 18 to 65. General study results and limits: A median around 5.9 months before onset, the model predicted ophthalmopathy.

This CDR3 has 13 residues. V lost 4 bases and J lost 3, with 9 bases in between. Germline V gene data show CDR1 as SGHNT and CDR2 as YENEEA. Concerning this clonotype: Its antigen is not identified.

The chain carries TRBV11-3 and TRBJ2-5; the D is unclear. This clonotype was sampled from a man in his fifties with Graves' hyperthyroidism. Sequenced material: blood. Here the CDR3 reads CASSSLEKETQYF. The CDR3 nucleotides read TGTGCCAGCAGCTCCTTAGAGAAAGAGACCCAGTACTTC.